This T cell receptor (beta chain) emerged from a study of STAT5B mutations in CD4+ large granular lymphocyte leukemia. Study-wide findings and caveats: Patient CD4-sorted repertoires stayed more clonal than healthy ones after leukemic-clone removal.

This clone was observed a handful of times. Its specificity is unknown. The CDR3 runs 15 residues. The V end lost 8 bases, the J end lost 0 bases, and 17 bases lay between the germline ends. Germline V gene lookup returns CDR1 MGHDK and CDR2 SYGVNS. The assay was run at survey level. In the source study's methods: A productive frequency of 2.59 x 10-5 was the lowest detectable. Measured with immunoSEQ multiplex PCR; TCRdb has only the in-frame clones, and not every one. D and trimming were read from the DNA, whereas the V and J calls and clone size are those reported in that table. The sample gives about 30,000 clones, just under 75% of which show up once; more than 0.85% is in the top ten.

The specimen sequenced was CD4+ T cells from blood buffy coats. This TCR derives from a human donor in good health. The chain uses TRBV25-1 and TRBJ2-7; the D is unclear. Written as DNA, the CDR3 is TGTGCCAGCCCGACACCAATTCCCACCTCCTACGAGCAGTACGTC. Translated, it gives CASPTPIPTSYEQYV.